A selection of T cell receptor beta chains follows, all from one sample in a study of CD8 T cells in Susac syndrome. TCRdb re-called the immunoSEQ multiplex PCR reads through MiXCR, storing one row per CDR3 protein. Here the sample spans approximately 120,000 distinct CDR3 sequences, approximately 91% being singletons. Sequencing used CD4+ T cells from PBMCs. These receptors were taken from a human donor in good health. Each CDR3 is given with its conserved first and last residue. A D gene is named only where the DNA matches it firmly. Only some rows state a clone size, as once, few, many or a class for expanded clones.

TGTGCCAGCAGTGTTAGCCCTTCTCCAGATACGCAGTATTTT	CASSVSPSPDTQYF	-	-	TRBJ2-3	TRBV2
TGCAGCGGCCAGACAGCCCGAACTAATGAGCAGTTCTTC	CSGQTARTNEQFF	-	-	TRBJ2-1	TRBV29-1
TGCAGCGTTGGGACAGATACGCAGTATTTT	CSVGTDTQYF	-	-	TRBJ2-3	TRBV29-1
TGTGCCAGCAGCTTAAGGGGGACTACCATGATTTACAATGAGCAGTTCTTC	CASSLRGTTMIYNEQFF	TRBD2	-	TRBJ2-1	TRBV7-3
TGTGCCAGCAGTTACTCGAGGGGCACAGATACGCAGTATTTT	CASSYSRGTDTQYF	-	-	TRBJ2-3	TRBV6-6
TGTGCCAGCAGCCAAGATCTGGGACAAGGCTACACCTTC	CASSQDLGQGYTF	-	-	TRBJ1-2	TRBV4-2
TGTGCCAGCAGCCAAGGGCTAGCGGACACAGATACGCAGTATTTT	CASSQGLADTDTQYF	TRBD2	-	TRBJ2-3	TRBV4-2
TGTGCCAGCAGGGGGACTAGCGGACGCACAGATACGCAGTATTTT	CASRGTSGRTDTQYF	TRBD2	few	TRBJ2-3	TRBV6-6
TGCGCCAGCAGCACGGGACTAGTAGCCTACGAGCAGTACTTC	CASSTGLVAYEQYF	TRBD2	-	TRBJ2-7	TRBV5-1
TGTGCCAGTAGTATCGCAGTGGGCAACTATGGCTACACCTTC	CASSIAVGNYGYTF	-	-	TRBJ1-2	TRBV19
TGTGCCAGCAGCCCCCGGACGTCGGGTACCTACGAGCAGTACTTC	CASSPRTSGTYEQYF	-	-	TRBJ2-7	TRBV3-1
TGTGCCAGCGGGGAACTGACGGGACAATACAATGAGCAGTTCTTC	CASGELTGQYNEQFF	-	-	TRBJ2-1	TRBV2
TGTGCCAGCAGCCAACCGGAGGGGGTCTACGAGCAGTACTTC	CASSQPEGVYEQYF	-	-	TRBJ2-7	TRBV6-2/TRBV6-3